The T cell receptor (beta chain) under discussion was sequenced for a study of blood T cell repertoires in COVID-19. Study in general: Acute and convalescent COVID-19 specimens originated in the United States, Italy and Spain. From T cells, B-cell-depleted T cells, or PBMCs came the material, which was cDNA or gDNA.

Germline-derived CDR1 and CDR2 are SQVTM and ANQGSEA. The V segment lost 3 bases and the J segment 5 bases; nucleotides outside the gene matches: 5. This CDR3 has 13 residues. Original processing notes: Using reference gene primer amplification, nucleated cell counts were estimated. TCRdb keeps only in-frame clones here, not all; method: immunoSEQ multiplex PCR. From that table come the V and J calls and clone size; the DNA was used to work out D and trimming. The sample records some 150,000 clones, 80% to 90% being singletons. The receptor was derived from a woman between 50 and 59 years old with acute or convalescent COVID-19. The V call is TRBV29-1, the J call TRBJ2-5, with TRBD2 matching over 8 bases. The sequencing input was peripheral blood. CDR3 sequence: CSVDAGGRETQYF. In DNA form, the CDR3 reads TGCAGCGTTGATGCGGGAGGACGGGAGACCCAGTACTTC. Together with reference TRBV29-1 and TRBJ2-5, the CDR3 gives the full variable domain: SAVISQKPSRDICQRGTSLTIQCQVDSQVTMMFWYRQQPGQSLTLIATANQGSEATYESGFVIDKFPISRPNLTFSTLTVSNMSPEDSSIYLCSVDAGGRETQYFGPGTRLLVL.